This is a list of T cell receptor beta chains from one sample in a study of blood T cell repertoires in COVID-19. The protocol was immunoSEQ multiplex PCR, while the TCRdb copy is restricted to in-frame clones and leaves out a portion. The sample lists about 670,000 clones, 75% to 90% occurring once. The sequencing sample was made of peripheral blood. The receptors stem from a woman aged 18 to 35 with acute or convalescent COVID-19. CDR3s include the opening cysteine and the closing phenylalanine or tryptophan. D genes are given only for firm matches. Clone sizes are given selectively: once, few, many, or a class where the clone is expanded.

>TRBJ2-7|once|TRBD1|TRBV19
TGTGCCAGTAGTATGACAGGGGACTCCTACGAGCAGTACTTC
CASSMTGDSYEQYF
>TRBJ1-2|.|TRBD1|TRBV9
TGTGCCAGCAGCGTAGGACAGGGGGCTCATGGCTACACCTTC
CASSVGQGAHGYTF
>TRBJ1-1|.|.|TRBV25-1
TGTGCCAGCAGTTTATCCACAGGGAACACTGAAGCTTTCTTT
CASSLSTGNTEAFF
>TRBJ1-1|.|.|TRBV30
TGTGCCTGGAATCTCAACACTGAAGCTTTCTTT
CAWNLNTEAFF
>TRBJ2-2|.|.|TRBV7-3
TGTGCCAGCAGCTTAGGAGGCGGCGGGGAGCTGTTTTTT
CASSLGGGGELFF
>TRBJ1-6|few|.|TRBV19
TGTGCCAGTAGCGCCGGGGGGGGCAATTCACCCCTCCACTTT
CASSAGGGNSPLHF
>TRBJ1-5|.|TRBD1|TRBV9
TGTGCCAGCAATCGCCCCGACAGGGTCCCCAGCAATCAGCCCCAGCATTTT
CASNRPDRVPSNQPQHF
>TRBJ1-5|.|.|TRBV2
TGTGCCAGCAGTGAAGCGCTTCGGCAGGTTAATCAGCCCCAGCATTTT
CASSEALRQVNQPQHF
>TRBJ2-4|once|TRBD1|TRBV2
TGTGCCAGCAGTGCACCGGGACAGAGTTCCAAAAACATTCAGTACTTC
CASSAPGQSSKNIQYF
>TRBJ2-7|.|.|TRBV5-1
TGCGCCAGCAGCGACCCCCCCGGGGAGCAGTACTTC
CASSDPPGEQYF
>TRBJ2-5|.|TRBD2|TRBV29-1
TGCAGCGTTGGGGGACTAGTGGGCCCCCAAGAGACCCAGTACTTC
CSVGGLVGPQETQYF
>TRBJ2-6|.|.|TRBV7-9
TGTGCCAGCAGCTCCCGGGACACCTCTGGGGCCAACGTCCTGACTTTC
CASSSRDTSGANVLTF
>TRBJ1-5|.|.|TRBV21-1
TGTGCCAGCAGCAAACGCGGACCGAGCGGGGGCAATCAGCCCCAGCATTTT
CASSKRGPSGGNQPQHF
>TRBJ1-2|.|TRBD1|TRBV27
TGTGCCAGCAGTCCAACGACAGGGGGACCCTATGGCTACACCTTC
CASSPTTGGPYGYTF
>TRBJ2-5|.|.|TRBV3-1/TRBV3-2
TGTGCCAGCAGCCAAGTGGGACAAACACAAGAGACCCAGTACTTC
CASSQVGQTQETQYF
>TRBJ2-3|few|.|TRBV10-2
TGCGCCAGCAGTGAAGCAAGCGGGCATACAGATACGCAGTATTTT
CASSEASGHTDTQYF
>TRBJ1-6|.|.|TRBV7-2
TGTGCCAGCTCCATCGGGGGAAAATATAATTCACCCCTCCACTTT
CASSIGGKYNSPLHF
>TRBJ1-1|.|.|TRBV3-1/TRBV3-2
TGTGCCAGCAGCCAAGGCGGGGGAGTCACTGAAGCTTTCTTT
CASSQGGGVTEAFF
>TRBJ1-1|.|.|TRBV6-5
TGTGCCAGCAGTTACGGGGGGACTGAAGCTTTCTTT
CASSYGGTEAFF
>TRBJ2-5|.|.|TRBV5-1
TGCGCCAGCAGCCGTCTGGTGGGGGGAGGGACCCAGTACTTC
CASSRLVGGGTQYF
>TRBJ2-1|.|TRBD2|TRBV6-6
TGTGCCAGCAGCCGAGGACTAGCGGGGTCCTACAATGAGCAGTTCTTC
CASSRGLAGSYNEQFF
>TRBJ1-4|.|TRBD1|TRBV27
TGTGCCAGCAGTCCGGGACAGGCAACTAATGAAAAACTGTTTTTT
CASSPGQATNEKLFF
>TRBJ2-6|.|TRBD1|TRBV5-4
TGTGCCAGCAGCTTGGACGGACAGGGGATCGCTGGGGCCAACGTCCTGACTTTC
CASSLDGQGIAGANVLTF